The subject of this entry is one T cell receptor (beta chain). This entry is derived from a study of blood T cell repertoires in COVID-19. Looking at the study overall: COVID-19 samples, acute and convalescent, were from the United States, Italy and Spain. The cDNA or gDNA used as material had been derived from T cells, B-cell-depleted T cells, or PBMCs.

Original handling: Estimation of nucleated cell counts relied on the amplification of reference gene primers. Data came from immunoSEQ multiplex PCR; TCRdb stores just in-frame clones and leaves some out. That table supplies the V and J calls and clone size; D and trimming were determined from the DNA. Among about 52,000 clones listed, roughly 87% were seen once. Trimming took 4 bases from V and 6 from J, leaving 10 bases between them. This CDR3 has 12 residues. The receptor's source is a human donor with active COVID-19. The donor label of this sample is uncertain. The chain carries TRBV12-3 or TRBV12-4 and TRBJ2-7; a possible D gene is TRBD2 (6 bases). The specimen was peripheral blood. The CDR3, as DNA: TGTGCCAGCAGTTCGACTAGTTCCGAGCAGTACTTC. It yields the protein CASSSTSSEQYF.